This TCR beta chain emerged from a study of blood T cell repertoires in COVID-19. Study information: From T cells, B-cell-depleted T cells, or PBMCs came the material, which was cDNA or gDNA.

V was trimmed by 2 bases and J by 6 bases, leaving 12 bases between them. The CDR3 is 14 residues long. Germline V CDR1 and CDR2: SGHTA, FQGNSA. The table came from immunoSEQ multiplex PCR; TCRdb's copy has only in-frame clones and leaves some out. The sample has hundreds of thousands of clones, around nine tenths seen once. The sample consisted of peripheral blood. The source of this sequence is a woman aged 65 to 85 with COVID-19, enrolled during active disease. The gene calls are TRBV7-2 and TRBJ2-3; D may be TRBD1 (6 bases). CDR3 coding DNA: TGTGCCAGCAGCTTATTTAGCAGGGGCGATACGCAGTATTTT. Residues: CASSLFSRGDTQYF.